The T cell receptor (beta chain) under discussion was sequenced for a study of technical replicates of blood from a few donors. The method was immunoSEQ multiplex PCR; TCRdb's version includes in-frame clones alone and lacks a portion of them. The sample yields 10,000 to 15,000 clones, approximately 94% seen once. Per the germline V gene, CDR1 is LNHDA and CDR2 is SQIVND (reference sequence). The CDR3 is 15 residues long. V was pared by 1 base and J by 2 bases, with 2 bases of the junction left unmatched. Sequences were obtained from PBMCs. V gene TRBV19 combines with J gene TRBJ2-1; TRBD2 matches at 7 bases. The TCR sequence derives from a human donor in good health. CDR3 in amino acids: CASSIGLAAYNEQFF. CDR3 DNA sequence: TGTGCCAGTAGTATAGGTCTAGCGGCCTACAATGAGCAGTTCTTC.